Listed here are 9 T cell receptor beta chains from one sample, sequenced in a study of cytomegalovirus exposure and HLA in healthy donors. The PCR used 60 Vbeta and 13 Jbeta primers. Measured with immunoSEQ multiplex PCR; TCRdb has only the in-frame clones, and not every one. Seen here are approximately 130,000 clones, 70% to 90% observed once, and the top ten hold 5.5% to 7.5%. What was sequenced was PBMCs. The receptor set was obtained from a woman aged 40-49 years in good health and CMV-seropositive.

CDR3: CASSTYSGGTEAFF. DNA for the CDR3: TGTGCCAGCAGCACTTATTCAGGGGGCACTGAAGCTTTCTTT. This chain uses TRBV5-6 with TRBJ1-1; 7 nucleotides agree with TRBD1. The trim removed 4 bases at V and 4 bases at J, leaving 7 bases unmatched. CDR1 and CDR2 from the germline V gene are SGHDT and YYEEEE. This CDR3 has 14 amino acids.

The rearrangement joins TRBV4-2 to TRBJ2-3, with D perhaps matching TRBD2 (5 bases). The germline V gene encodes CDR1 LGHNA and CDR2 YNFKEQ. The CDR3 is made up of 14 amino acids. Trimming removed 4 bases from V and 5 bases from J, with 13 bases in between. The CDR3 coding sequence is TGTGCCAGCAGCCCACCTTCGGGGAAAGATACGCAGTATTTT. Its translation: CASSPPSGKDTQYF.

This rearrangement joins TRBV6-5 to TRBJ1-2; 7 bases align to TRBD1. V dropped 5 bases and J dropped 5; count of bases not matched to a gene: 8. This CDR3 contains 14 residues. Germline CDR1 MNHEY, CDR2 SVGAGI. DNA of the CDR3: TGTGCCAGCAGTAAACAGGGGCAAGGATATGGCTACACCTTC. Its translation: CASSKQGQGYGYTF.

The chain combines TRBV25-1 with TRBJ2-5; 10 bases are a match to TRBD1. Germline V gene data show CDR1 as MGHDK and CDR2 as SYGVNS. This CDR3 spans 13 amino acids. Germline trimming cut 11 bases from V and 2 bases from J; bases unmatched to any gene: 5. The CDR3 nucleotides read TGTGCCGGAGGACAGGGGGGACAAGAGACCCAGTACTTC. This encodes CAGGQGGQETQYF.

This chain connects TRBV28 to TRBJ1-1, with TRBD1 matching over 9 bases. V was pared by 5 bases and J by 5 bases, with 9 bases of the junction left unmatched. Per the germline V gene, CDR1 is MDHEN and CDR2 is SYDVKM. This CDR3 has 15 amino acids. The CDR3, as DNA: TGTGCCAGCAGTCCCCGACAGGGGGTCATGACTGAAGCTTTCTTT. This sequence encodes CASSPRQGVMTEAFF.

This sequence joins TRBV4-1 and TRBJ2-7; D may be TRBD1 (5 bases). Deletions cut 1 base from V and 7 bases from J, with 14 bases between. Germline-derived CDR1 and CDR2 are MGHRA and YSYEKL. The CDR3 has 14 residues. CDR3 region: CASSQVGDLGEQYF. The CDR3 DNA sequence: TGCGCCAGCAGCCAAGTAGGGGATCTCGGGGAGCAGTACTTC.

This rearrangement joins TRBV9 to TRBJ2-3; 8 nucleotides agree with TRBD1. This CDR3 spans 16 amino acids. The ends lost 2 bases at V and 2 bases at J; junction bases unmatched: 7. CDR1 and CDR2 (germline): SGDLS, YYNGEE. The CDR3 protein is CASSVRGDRITDTQYF. CDR3 bases: TGTGCCAGCAGCGTCCGAGGGGACAGGATCACAGATACGCAGTATTTT.

This clone appeared once. The chain combines TRBV6-6 with TRBJ2-1; no reliable D call. V dropped 7 bases and J dropped 6 bases, with 13 bases sitting between them. The V gene's germline CDR1 is MNHNY and CDR2 SVGAGI (reference sequence). The CDR3 totals 13 residues. The CDR3 DNA follows: TGTGCCAGCATGGTAGCTCAACTCAATGAGCAGTTCTTC. Amino acids: CASMVAQLNEQFF.

The chain couples TRBV18 to TRBJ2-2, with a tentative D call TRBD2 (5 bases). CDR1 KGHSH and CDR2 LQKENI come from the germline V gene. The CDR3 is made up of 16 amino acids. The V and J ends lost 3 bases and 0 bases respectively, with 11 bases between them. CDR3 DNA: TGTGCCAGCTCACCGGGGAGTCCCGCGAACACCGGGGAGCTGTTTTTT. Translating it yields CASSPGSPANTGELFF.